One sample yielded the 25 T cell receptor beta chains listed below, sequenced in a study of blood T cell repertoires in COVID-19. Profiling relied on immunoSEQ multiplex PCR, and the TCRdb table lists in-frame clones only, not all of them. The repertoire includes some 150,000 clones, about 75% of them detected once, and less than 3% sits in the top ten. Sequenced sample: PBMCs or T cells enriched from blood (not recorded which). The receptor source for this set is a woman aged 50 to 65 who had recovered from COVID-19.

The V call is TRBV2, the J call TRBJ2-7, with D maybe TRBD2 (7 bases). Trimming took off 4 bases at V and 9 bases at J, with 22 bases between the two ends. This CDR3 contains 15 residues. Germline lookup yields CDR1 SNHLY and CDR2 FYNNEI. The CDR3 reads CASSVPGGDTRWQYF. The CDR3, as DNA: TGTGCCAGCAGTGTTCCGGGGGGCGATACTAGATGGCAGTACTTC.

This clone was seen just once. This sequence joins TRBV7-6 and TRBJ1-1; 8 bases line up with TRBD1. The V segment lost 4 bases and the J segment 3 bases; nucleotides outside the gene matches: 13. CDR3 length: 17 residues. Germline lookup yields CDR1 SGHVS and CDR2 FNYEAQ. The CDR3 here is CASSSPKGQGLDTEAFF. CDR3 DNA sequence: TGTGCCAGCAGCTCACCAAAAGGACAGGGACTGGACACTGAAGCTTTCTTT.

This sequence joins TRBV24-1 and TRBJ2-3, with 8 nucleotides matching TRBD2. CDR3 length: 17 residues. Germline V CDR1 and CDR2: KGHDR, SFDVKD. The trim removed 3 bases at V and 2 bases at J, leaving 9 bases unmatched. The CDR3 region has the DNA TGTGCCACCAGTGATACCGGGACTAGGGACTCCACAGATACGCAGTATTTT. Protein product: CATSDTGTRDSTDTQYF.

The V gene is TRBV9, the J gene TRBJ2-2, with D possibly matching TRBD1 (5 bases). The germline V and J ends were trimmed by 0 bases and 1 base, with 10 bases remaining between them. Germline assignment: CDR1 SGDLS and CDR2 YYNGEE. The CDR3 totals 16 residues. The CDR3 is CASSVASGQNTGELFF. The CDR3 coding sequence is TGTGCCAGCAGCGTAGCGTCAGGACAGAACACCGGGGAGCTGTTTTTT.

This chain joins TRBV19 and TRBJ1-5, with 9 positions matching TRBD1. With V trimmed by 5 bases and J by 2 bases, 7 bases remained unmatched. CDR3 length: 16 amino acids. Germline V gene data show CDR1 as LNHDA and CDR2 as SQIVND (reference sequence). CDR3 coding DNA: TGTGCCAGTAGTGCCACAGGGGGCTTCGGCAATCAGCCCCAGCATTTT. It specifies CASSATGGFGNQPQHF.

V is TRBV15 and J is TRBJ2-3; 7 bases are a match to TRBD2. V shed 0 bases, J shed 3 bases, and the junction held 3 bases outside the gene matches. The CDR3 has 15 residues. Germline V gene sequence: CDR1 LNHNV, CDR2 YYDKDF (reference sequence). The CDR3 nucleotides are TGTGCCACCAGCAGAGATGGTAGCGGGACAGATACGCAGTATTTT. Amino acids: CATSRDGSGTDTQYF.

The rearrangement links TRBV6-1 to TRBJ1-2; D ambiguous. The CDR3 is 15 residues long. V was cut by 5 bases and J by 7 bases, with 20 bases left in between. Germline V gene lookup returns CDR1 MNHNS and CDR2 SASEGT. This CDR3 reads CASSLPTSRGGGYTF. CDR3 DNA sequence: TGTGCCAGCAGTTTGCCCACATCAAGAGGTGGTGGCTACACCTTC.

The chain links TRBV21-1 to TRBJ2-3; the table's D call TRBD2 went unverified against the DNA. TRBV21-1 is labeled a pseudogene. The CDR3 is 13 residues long. This chain's CDR3 is CASSLRRVDTQYF. The CDR3 DNA reads as TGTGCCAGCAGCCTCCGCCGGGTAGATACGCAGTATTTT.

V usage is TRBV18 and J usage is TRBJ2-5; D may be TRBD2 (7 bases). Germline values: CDR1 KGHSH, CDR2 LQKENI. The length of the CDR3 is 15 residues. The V end was cut by 3 bases, the J end by 4 bases, with 15 bases between. The CDR3 sequence is CASSPDVRGGETQYF. CDR3 DNA: TGTGCCAGCTCACCGGACGTAAGGGGGGGAGAGACCCAGTACTTC.

The V call is TRBV4-1, the J call TRBJ1-4, with 9 bases aligning to TRBD1. Trimming cost V 0 bases and J 8 bases; bases outside gene matches: 7. CDR3 length equals 16 residues. The germline V gene has CDR1 MGHRA and CDR2 YSYEKL. CDR3 amino acids: CASSQERQGEREKLFF. The DNA of the CDR3 is TGCGCCAGCAGCCAAGAGAGACAGGGGGAGAGGGAAAAACTGTTTTTT.

V and J are TRBV3-1 (or the pseudogene TRBV3-2) and TRBJ2-7; the match to TRBD2 covers 7 bases. With V trimmed by 3 bases and J by 0 bases, 11 bases remained unmatched. The CDR3 runs 17 residues. The germline V gene has CDR1 LGHDT and CDR2 YNNKEL (reference sequence). The CDR3 region has the DNA TGTGCCAGCAGCCAGCCCCGGGGAGCGGGGACCTCCTACGAGCAGTACTTC. Amino acids: CASSQPRGAGTSYEQYF.

Only a few counts were recorded for this clone. The J gene is TRBJ2-3, the V gene TRBV7-2, with TRBD1 matching over 9 bases. CDR1 and CDR2 (germline): SGHTA, FQGNSA. After removal of 0 bases from V and 4 bases from J, the junction contained 5 bases not matched to a gene. The CDR3 is 16 residues long. The CDR3 spells CASSLAGGQGADTQYF. CDR3 nucleotides: TGTGCCAGCAGCTTAGCGGGGGGACAGGGCGCAGATACGCAGTATTTT. The complete variable domain, with remaining parts taken from reference TRBV7-2 and TRBJ2-3, reads GAGVSQSPSNKVTEKGKDVELRCDPISGHTALYWYRQSLGQGLEFLIYFQGNSAPDKSGLPSDRFSAERTGGSVSTLTIQRTQQEDSAVYLCASSLAGGQGADTQYFGPGTRLTVL.

This sequence joins TRBV5-1 and TRBJ2-5; 13 bases fit TRBD2. The trim removed 4 bases at V and 3 bases at J, leaving 3 bases unmatched. Germline loops: CDR1 SGHRS, CDR2 YFSETQ. The CDR3 runs to 15 residues. CDR3: CASSQGTSGEETQYF. The CDR3 bases are TGCGCCAGCAGCCAGGGGACTAGCGGGGAAGAGACCCAGTACTTC.

This clone occurred a few times. The rearrangement links TRBV19 to TRBJ1-5, with a weak D call TRBD1 (5 bases). This CDR3 is 15 amino acids long. Germline lookup yields CDR1 LNHDA and CDR2 SQIVND (reference sequence). V lost 7 bases to trimming and J lost 5 bases, with 18 bases between them. Here the CDR3 DNA reads TGTGCCAGTAAGACGTTGGAGGGGCACTATCAGCCCCAGCATTTT. Translating gives CASKTLEGHYQPQHF. The complete variable domain, with remaining parts taken from reference TRBV19 and TRBJ1-5, reads DGGITQSPKYLFRKEGQNVTLSCEQNLNHDAMYWYRQDPGQGLRLIYYSQIVNDFQKGDIAEGYSVSREKKESFPLTVTSAQKNPTAFYLCASKTLEGHYQPQHFGDGTRLSIL.

The V call is TRBV19, the J call TRBJ1-2; D is possibly TRBD1 (6 bases). Trimming pared 8 bases from V and 4 bases from J, leaving 11 bases between. The CDR3 runs to 12 residues. CDR1 and CDR2 from the germline V gene are LNHDA and SQIVND (reference sequence). For the CDR3, the DNA is TGTGCCAGTGCAGGGGTTGGCTATGGCTACACCTTC. Its protein is CASAGVGYGYTF. Looking up the rest from reference TRBV19 and TRBJ1-2 gives the full variable domain: DGGITQSPKYLFRKEGQNVTLSCEQNLNHDAMYWYRQDPGQGLRLIYYSQIVNDFQKGDIAEGYSVSREKKESFPLTVTSAQKNPTAFYLCASAGVGYGYTFGSGTRLTVV.

The chain uses TRBV11-3 and TRBJ2-5; TRBD1 aligns across 10 bases. The CDR3 extends over 14 amino acids. Germline CDR1 and CDR2: SGHNT and YENEEA. V was clipped by 3 bases and J by 4 bases; unmatched bases: 2. The CDR3 sequence: CASSLGQGLETQYF. CDR3 bases: TGTGCCAGCAGCTTGGGACAGGGGCTAGAGACCCAGTACTTC.

The chain recombines TRBV6-5 with TRBJ1-2; 7 bases map to TRBD1. Germline V gives CDR1 MNHEY, CDR2 SVGAGI. The CDR3 has 14 residues. V shed 6 bases, J shed 4 bases, and the junction held 8 bases outside the gene matches. The CDR3 region is CASRRQGVVYGYTF. The CDR3, as DNA: TGTGCCAGCAGGCGACAGGGTGTGGTCTATGGCTACACCTTC.

V and J are TRBV7-6 and TRBJ2-2; TRBD2 agrees at 13 bases. Losses at the gene ends were 4 bases for V and 4 bases for J; bases not matched to a gene: 3. Germline CDR1 SGHVS, CDR2 FNYEAQ. The CDR3 has 16 amino acids. This CDR3 reads CASSSLAGGPTGELFF. CDR3 coding DNA: TGTGCCAGCAGCTCACTAGCGGGGGGGCCCACCGGGGAGCTGTTTTTT.

The chain uses TRBV6-6 and TRBJ1-2; D is possibly TRBD1 (6 bases). Per germline, CDR1 MNHNY and CDR2 SVGAGI (reference sequence). The length of the CDR3 is 18 residues. V was trimmed by 5 bases and J by 4 bases, leaving 26 bases between them. CDR3 sequence (DNA): TGTGCCAGCAGTCCCCCGCGGCCGGGACGGACAGCCCCCTATGGCTACACCTTC. Translating gives CASSPPRPGRTAPYGYTF.

The J gene is TRBJ1-4, the V gene TRBV18, with 7 positions matching TRBD1. The germline gives CDR1 KGHSH, CDR2 LQKENI. CDR3 length: 20 amino acids. V gave up 4 bases and J gave up 0 bases; unmatched junction bases: 17. The CDR3: CASSRRATGFSPSTNEKLFF. The CDR3 DNA reads TGTGCCAGCTCACGACGGGCGACAGGGTTTTCCCCTTCAACTAATGAAAAACTGTTTTTT.

The V and J genes are TRBV3-1 (or the pseudogene TRBV3-2) and TRBJ1-5, with D possibly matching TRBD1 (5 bases). V gave up 0 bases and J gave up 5 bases, with 8 bases separating them. This CDR3 contains 14 residues. Germline-derived CDR1 and CDR2 are LGHDT and YNNKEL (reference sequence). The CDR3 sequence: CASSQDRGDQPQHF. CDR3 coding DNA: TGTGCCAGCAGCCAAGATAGGGGCGATCAGCCCCAGCATTTT.

Comment on this clone: A much larger clone differs from this one at a single base, so this may be a read error. As DNA, the CDR3 is TGTGCCAGCAGCCCAGGTGTCGGCTACACCTTC. The encoded protein is CASSPGVGYTF. This sequence joins TRBV7-8 and TRBJ1-2; the D is unclear. The germline V gene has CDR1 SGHVS and CDR2 FQNEAQ. The CDR3 is made up of 11 amino acids. The V end was cut by 5 bases, the J end by 8 bases, with 9 bases between.

The gene calls are TRBV4-1 and TRBJ1-5; D is uncertain. CDR1 is MGHRA and CDR2 is YSYEKL in the germline V gene. This CDR3 region has 13 residues. Deletions cut 1 base from V and 5 bases from J, with 6 bases between. The CDR3 nucleotides are TGCGCCAGCAGCCAAGGCGGAGATCAGCCCCAGCATTTT. Translation gives CASSQGGDQPQHF.

The chain carries TRBV5-8 and TRBJ2-3; maybe TRBD1 (6 bases). The CDR3 is 13 residues long. V shed 3 bases and J shed 1 base, with 6 bases lying between them. In germline, CDR1 is SGHTS, CDR2 YDEGEE. The CDR3 nucleotides read TGTGCCAGCAGCTGGACAGGCACAGATACGCAGTATTTT. The encoded protein is CASSWTGTDTQYF.

The chain is built from TRBV3-1 (or the pseudogene TRBV3-2) and TRBJ1-1, with TRBD1 matching over 7 bases. The CDR3 runs 15 residues. V trimming: 5 bases; J trimming: 2 bases; junction bases outside the gene matches: 8. Germline-derived CDR1 and CDR2 are LGHDT and YNNKEL (reference sequence). CDR3 coding DNA: TGTGCCAGCAGCATTACCGGGACAGCCAACACTGAAGCTTTCTTT. Its translation is CASSITGTANTEAFF.